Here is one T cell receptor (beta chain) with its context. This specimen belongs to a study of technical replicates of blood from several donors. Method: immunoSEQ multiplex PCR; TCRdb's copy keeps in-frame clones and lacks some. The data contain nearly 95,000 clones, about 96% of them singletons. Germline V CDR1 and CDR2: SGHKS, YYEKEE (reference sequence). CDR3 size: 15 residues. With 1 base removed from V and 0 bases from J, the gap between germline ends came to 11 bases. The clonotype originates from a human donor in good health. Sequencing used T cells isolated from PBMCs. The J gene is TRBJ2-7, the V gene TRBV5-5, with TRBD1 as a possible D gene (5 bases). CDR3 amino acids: CASSLRRGISYEQYF. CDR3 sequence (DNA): TGTGCCAGCAGCTTGAGAAGGGGCATCTCCTACGAGCAGTACTTC.